A selection of T cell receptor beta chains follows, all from one sample in a study of cytomegalovirus exposure and HLA in healthy donors. The data were produced by immunoSEQ multiplex PCR, yet TCRdb's version contains in-frame clones alone and is incomplete. The sample comprises more than 120,000 clones, more than 75% of which are singletons, and around 10% rests with the top ten. Material: PBMCs. These receptors came from a man aged 18 to 30 in good health and CMV-seropositive. Each CDR3 is given with its conserved first and last residue. The order of the fields is J gene, clone size, D gene, V gene, CDR3 DNA, CDR3 protein. The D gene is left open where the match is weak. Only part of the rows carry a size: once, few, many, or a class if the clone is expanded.

>TRBJ2-7|few|.|TRBV19
TGTGCCAGTAGTATGGGCAGCTCCTACGAGCAGTACTTC
CASSMGSSYEQYF
>TRBJ2-3|.|.|TRBV5-6
TGTGCCAGCAGCTTGGGACTATTAGATACGCAGTATTTT
CASSLGLLDTQYF
>TRBJ2-4|.|.|TRBV6-1
TGTGCCAGCAGTGCCCGACAGGGACTAGCCAAAAACATTCAGTACTTC
CASSARQGLAKNIQYF
>TRBJ1-4|once|.|TRBV27
TGTGCCAGCAGTTTTCTAGGTAGTTTAGGAGAAAAACTGTTTTTT
CASSFLGSLGEKLFF
>TRBJ1-1|.|TRBD1|TRBV2
TGTGCCAGTAGAGGACAGGCAGGCGAAGCTTTCTTT
CASRGQAGEAFF
>TRBJ1-1|.|.|TRBV2
TGTGCCAGCAGTGAGACTATAAGCACTGAAGCTTTCTTT
CASSETISTEAFF
>TRBJ2-7|once|TRBD1|TRBV6-5
TGTGCCAGCAGCCGCGACAGGGGTAGTCACGAGCAGTACTTC
CASSRDRGSHEQYF
>TRBJ1-2|.|TRBD1|TRBV6-1
TGTGCCAGCAGTGAACCTTGGGACAGGGCTCGGGATGGCTACACCTTC
CASSEPWDRARDGYTF
>TRBJ2-7|once|TRBD1|TRBV2
TGTGCCAGCAGCGGGACAGGGTGGGAGCAGTACTTC
CASSGTGWEQYF
>TRBJ1-1|.|.|TRBV7-9
TGTGCCAGCAGAACCATGACAGATGAAGCTTTCTTT
CASRTMTDEAFF
>TRBJ2-1|.|.|TRBV15
TGTGCCACCAGCAGAGATCAGGGCTATAGCTCCTACAATGAGCAGTTCTTC
CATSRDQGYSSYNEQFF
>TRBJ2-3|.|.|TRBV2
TGTGCCAGCAGTGGGGAGGTGGGGACGAGCACAGATACGCAGTATTTT
CASSGEVGTSTDTQYF
>TRBJ2-7|.|TRBD1|TRBV11-2
TGTGCCAGCAGCCCAGGGGGCGTGCGGTACGAGCAGTACTTC
CASSPGGVRYEQYF
>TRBJ1-4|once|.|TRBV6-5
TGTGCCAGCAGTTACTCGGGGACTAGGGAAAAACTGTTTTTT
CASSYSGTREKLFF
>TRBJ2-1|.|.|TRBV30
TGTGCCTGGACCTTGGGGCAGGTCTACAATGAGCAGTTCTTC
CAWTLGQVYNEQFF
>TRBJ1-2|once|TRBD1|TRBV6-1
TGTGCCAGCAGTGAAACGCAGGGGGAGTACTATGGCTACACCTTC
CASSETQGEYYGYTF
>TRBJ2-1|.|TRBD1|TRBV12-5
TGTGCTAGTGGTTCGGACAGGGGGCCAAGGAGCTCCTACAATGAGCAGTTCTTC
CASGSDRGPRSSYNEQFF
>TRBJ2-7|once|.|TRBV11-2
TGTGCCAGCAGCTATACGGGGAAAACTTACGAGCAGTACTTC
CASSYTGKTYEQYF
>TRBJ1-4|.|.|TRBV27
TGTGCCAGCAGTCGGACTAGGGGGGCCTATGAAAAACTGTTTTTT
CASSRTRGAYEKLFF
>TRBJ2-5|.|TRBD1|TRBV6-5
TGTGCCAGCAGGCGACAGGGTGCGACCCAGTACTTC
CASRRQGATQYF
>TRBJ2-3|.|.|TRBV2
TGTGCCAGCAAGTACGAGGGATGGAGAGATACGCAGTATTTT
CASKYEGWRDTQYF
>TRBJ1-1|.|.|TRBV18
TGTGCCAGCTCACCCTCCTCGGGACACCTAAACACTGAAGCTTTCTTT
CASSPSSGHLNTEAFF
>TRBJ2-2|.|TRBD2|TRBV7-2
TGTGCCAGCAGCACACGACGCACAATAGCGGGAGGAGACACCGGGGAGCTGTTTTTT
CASSTRRTIAGGDTGELFF
>TRBJ1-1|.|TRBD1|TRBV7-6
TGTGCCAGCAGCTTGGGACAGGGGACGAACACTGAAGCTTTCTTT
CASSLGQGTNTEAFF
>TRBJ1-3|.|TRBD1|TRBV30
TGTGCCTGGAGTTACACGGACAGGTATACTGGAAACACCATATATTTT
CAWSYTDRYTGNTIYF
>TRBJ2-4|.|TRBD2|TRBV11-2
TGTGCCAGCAGCCTTCCCGGGACTAGCGGGATTCAGTACTTC
CASSLPGTSGIQYF
>TRBJ2-1|.|TRBD2|TRBV5-4
TGTGCCAGCAGCTTGGCTAGCGGGAGCTCCTACAATGAGCAGTTCTTC
CASSLASGSSYNEQFF
>TRBJ2-1|.|TRBD2|TRBV2
TGTGCCAGCACCCGAGCGGGAGCCGTCTACAATGAGCAGTTCTTC
CASTRAGAVYNEQFF
>TRBJ2-3|.|TRBD1|TRBV18
TGTGCCAGCTCATTGGGACAGGGGCCAACCAAGCCCACAGATACGCAGTATTTT
CASSLGQGPTKPTDTQYF
>TRBJ1-1|.|.|TRBV30
TGTGCCTGGAGAGGGGACTACGGCGGGACTGAAGCTTTCTTT
CAWRGDYGGTEAFF
>TRBJ2-1|.|TRBD1|TRBV5-1
TGCGCCAGCACCCCTGGACAGGGCATCAACGGCAATGAGCAGTTCTTC
CASTPGQGINGNEQFF
>TRBJ1-3|.|.|TRBV4-2
TGTGCCAGCAGCCAAGTTCAGGGTTCATCTGGAAACACCATATATTTT
CASSQVQGSSGNTIYF
>TRBJ2-5|.|.|TRBV5-6
TGTGCCAGCAGCTTCTACGGTCGAGAAGAGACCCAGTACTTC
CASSFYGREETQYF
>TRBJ2-3|.|TRBD1|TRBV27
TGTGCCGACTCACAGGGGGCGCGGACAGATACGCAGTATTTT
CADSQGARTDTQYF
>TRBJ2-2|few|.|TRBV5-6
TGTGCCAGCAGCTTGGACAGGTCCGCCGGGGAGCTGTTTTTT
CASSLDRSAGELFF
>TRBJ2-1|.|.|TRBV18
TGTGCCAGCTCACCAGGGCATACATACAATGAGCAGTTCTTC
CASSPGHTYNEQFF
>TRBJ2-1|.|TRBD2|TRBV14
TGTGCCAGCAGCCAAAATGCGGGAGTTAGGAGGAATGAGCAGTTCTTC
CASSQNAGVRRNEQFF
>TRBJ1-5|.|TRBD1|TRBV27
TGTGCCAGCAGTATGGACAGGGGTGGTGGCAATCAGCCCCAGCATTTT
CASSMDRGGGNQPQHF
>TRBJ2-3|.|TRBD2|TRBV27
TGTGCCAGCAGTTTTATTGTCGCCGGGAGGGTACCCCGCACAGATACGCAGTATTTT
CASSFIVAGRVPRTDTQYF
>TRBJ2-1|.|TRBD2|TRBV11-1
TGTGCCAGCAGCTCTCACGGGACTAGGCGGTACAATGAGCAGTTCTTC
CASSSHGTRRYNEQFF
>TRBJ2-7|.|.|TRBV5-1
TGCGCCAGCAGCTTCAGGAACCGAACCTACGAGCAGTACTTC
CASSFRNRTYEQYF
>TRBJ2-7|once|.|TRBV10-2
TGCGCCAGCAGTGAGTCCGGGACACACGTTAACGAGCAGTACTTC
CASSESGTHVNEQYF
>TRBJ1-2|.|TRBD1|TRBV2
TGTGCCAGCAGACCACCGAGGGACAGCAATAACTATGGCTACACCTTC
CASRPPRDSNNYGYTF
>TRBJ2-7|.|.|TRBV6-1
TGTGCCAGCAGTGAACTGCCAGACTACGAGCAGTACTTC
CASSELPDYEQYF
>TRBJ2-3|.|.|TRBV27
TGTGCCAGCAGTACGTACAGCAGCACAGATACGCAGTATTTT
CASSTYSSTDTQYF
>TRBJ2-2|.|.|TRBV29-1
TGCAGCGCCCCCCTCCGAGGGCCGAACACCGGGGAGCTGTTTTTT
CSAPLRGPNTGELFF
>TRBJ1-2|few|.|TRBV29-1
TGCAGCGGCACAGGGTACTATGGCTACACCTTC
CSGTGYYGYTF
>TRBJ2-1|.|TRBD2|TRBV2
TGTGCCAGCCTTCCAGCGGGAGCGGGTGAGCAGTTCTTC
CASLPAGAGEQFF
>TRBJ2-5|.|.|TRBV5-6
TGTGCCAGCAGCTTGCCAGAGACAGGCCAAGAGACCCAGTACTTC
CASSLPETGQETQYF
>TRBJ1-1|.|.|TRBV7-9
TGTGCCAGCAGCTTATTGGGCCGGATGAACACTGAAGCTTTCTTT
CASSLLGRMNTEAFF
>TRBJ1-4|.|TRBD1|TRBV7-9
TGTGCCAGCAGCTTGGGGACAGTCTTTGAAAAACTGTTTTTT
CASSLGTVFEKLFF
>TRBJ2-7|.|.|TRBV9
TGTGCCAGCAGCGTAGGGACATTAGCCTACGAGCAGTACTTC
CASSVGTLAYEQYF